A single sample is the source of the 26 T cell receptor beta chains below, sequenced in a study of blood T cell repertoires in COVID-19. Produced via immunoSEQ multiplex PCR; TCRdb's table is partial and in-frame only. The sample carries around 160,000 clones, roughly 88% recorded once. The specimen was peripheral blood. The receptors were sampled from a woman aged 55-70 years with COVID-19, enrolled during active disease.

The chain has TRBV3-1 (or the pseudogene TRBV3-2) and TRBJ1-4; 8 bases align to TRBD1. The V and J ends lost 5 bases and 7 bases, in that order; junction bases with no gene match: 6. The CDR3 loop spans 14 amino acids. Germline assignment: CDR1 LGHDT and CDR2 YNNKEL (reference sequence). CDR3 nucleotide sequence: TGTGCCAGCAGCTTCGGACAGGGAAGTGAAAAACTGTTTTTT. This encodes CASSFGQGSEKLFF.

The rearrangement joins TRBV10-1 to TRBJ2-3, with 10 bases identical to TRBD2. This CDR3 region has 15 residues. Germline V gene lookup returns CDR1 WNHNN and CDR2 SYGVQD (reference sequence). J gave up 8 bases and V 7 bases, and 12 bases lay outside the gene matches. The CDR3 DNA reads TGCGCCAGCACCCCCGGCGTAGCGGGGGGAGGTACGCAGTATTTT. This encodes CASTPGVAGGGTQYF.

This clone occurred once. The rearrangement uses TRBV7-9 and TRBJ1-4, with D unclear. There are 13 residues in the CDR3. Trimming stripped 1 base from V and 11 bases from J, with 11 bases between. Germline CDR1 SEHNR, CDR2 FQNEAQ (reference sequence). CDR3 amino acids: CASSLVRLEKLFF. As DNA, the CDR3 is TGTGCCAGCAGCTTAGTAAGACTCGAGAAACTGTTTTTT.

The chain has TRBV18 and TRBJ2-5; 13 nucleotides align to TRBD2. The germline CDR1 and CDR2 sequences are KGHSH and LQKENI. The CDR3 totals 18 residues. V lost 2 bases and J lost 2; bases outside the gene matches: 8. The CDR3 coding sequence is TGTGCCAGCTCACCAAGGACTAGCGGGGGATTGGAACAAGAGACCCAGTACTTC. Encoded protein: CASSPRTSGGLEQETQYF.

The V call is TRBV7-9, the J call TRBJ2-7; 9 bases fit TRBD1. Unmatched junction bases numbered 6, after V lost 5 bases and J lost 7 bases. The germline CDR1 and CDR2 sequences are SEHNR and FQNEAQ (reference sequence). This CDR3 is built from 13 residues. The chain's CDR3 is CASSLGTGHEQYF. DNA for the CDR3: TGTGCCAGCAGCCTGGGGACAGGGCATGAGCAGTACTTC. The whole variable domain, remainder taken from reference TRBV7-9 and TRBJ2-7, is DTGVSQNPRHKITKRGQNVTFRCDPISEHNRLYWYRQTLGQGPEFLTYFQNEAQLEKSRLLSDRFSAERPKGSFSTLEIQRTEQGDSAMYLCASSLGTGHEQYFGPGTRLTVT.

The chain has TRBV5-1 and TRBJ2-1, with TRBD2 matching 7 bases. This CDR3 has 16 residues. The trim removed 5 bases at V and 5 bases at J, leaving 13 bases unmatched. CDR1 and CDR2 (germline): SGHRS, YFSETQ. CDR3 sequence (DNA): TGCGCCAGCAGTCCTTACTACGGGGGGAACCACAATGAGCAGTTCTTC. It specifies CASSPYYGGNHNEQFF.

The chain recombines TRBV29-1 with TRBJ1-1; D is unresolved. This CDR3 is built from 13 residues. Germline CDR1 is SQVTM and CDR2 is ANQGSEA. The V and J ends lost 2 bases and 1 base respectively, with 8 bases between them. This CDR3 reads CSVEMDWNTEAFF. DNA of the CDR3: TGCAGCGTTGAAATGGACTGGAACACTGAAGCTTTCTTT.

V is TRBV19 and J is TRBJ1-2; 7 nucleotides match TRBD1. This CDR3 is 13 amino acids long. Trimming took 10 bases from V and 2 from J; bases not matched to a gene: 7. Germline values: CDR1 LNHDA, CDR2 SQIVND (reference sequence). CDR3 bases: TGTGCCACATCGGCAGGGGGGAACTATGGCTACACCTTC. Residues: CATSAGGNYGYTF.

The V and J genes are TRBV30 and TRBJ2-3; 9 bases fit TRBD1. Germline V gives CDR1 GTSNPN, CDR2 SVGIG (reference sequence). Trimming removed 3 bases from V and 0 bases from J; junction bases left unmatched: 4. The CDR3 runs to 15 residues. CDR3: CAWSAGTGSTDTQYF. For the CDR3, the DNA is TGTGCCTGGAGCGCTGGGACAGGGAGCACAGATACGCAGTATTTT.

This clone was observed a few times. V usage is TRBV7-7 and J usage is TRBJ2-7; D is possibly TRBD1 (6 bases). The germline gives CDR1 SSHAT, CDR2 FNYEAQ (reference sequence). V was shortened by 0 bases and J by 3 bases, with 12 bases between the two germline ends. The length of the CDR3 is 15 residues. The CDR3 loop is CASSLAQGPVYEQYF. DNA of the CDR3: TGTGCCAGCAGCTTAGCCCAGGGGCCGGTCTACGAGCAGTACTTC.

J is TRBJ1-2 and V is TRBV27, with 9 bases that match TRBD1. CDR1 is MNHEY, CDR2 SMNVEV, per germline (reference sequence). The CDR3 extends over 16 amino acids. J was trimmed by 4 bases and V by 1 base; bases with no gene match: 7. CDR3: CASSLLGTGPLYGYTF. The CDR3 nucleotides read TGTGCCAGCAGTTTATTAGGGACAGGGCCTCTCTATGGCTACACCTTC.

This rearrangement joins TRBV5-1 to TRBJ2-7; possibly TRBD1 for D (6 bases). Germline loops: CDR1 SGHRS, CDR2 YFSETQ. Trimming pared 4 bases from V and 4 bases from J, leaving 18 bases between. The CDR3 covers 15 residues. This CDR3 is CASSRDTTAVYEQYF. CDR3 DNA sequence: TGCGCCAGCAGCAGGGACACCACCGCCGTTTACGAGCAGTACTTC.

V is TRBV27 and J is TRBJ2-5, with D possibly TRBD1 on 5 matching bases. CDR1 is MNHEY, CDR2 SMNVEV, per germline (reference sequence). The CDR3 has 13 amino acids. Between the trimmed V and J ends, which lost 2 bases and 5 bases, there was a span of 9 bases. CDR3 sequence (DNA): TGTGCCAGCAGTTTAGGGGCCGGGGAGACCCAGTACTTC. Protein product: CASSLGAGETQYF.

A few counts support this clone. The rearrangement links TRBV19 to TRBJ2-2; 8 bases fit TRBD1. J gave up 6 bases and V 10 bases, and 7 bases lay outside the gene matches. CDR1 is LNHDA, CDR2 SQIVND, per germline (reference sequence). This CDR3 has 13 amino acids. CDR3 in amino acids: CATDRGKAGELFF. The CDR3 bases are TGTGCCACTGACAGGGGTAAGGCCGGGGAGCTGTTTTTT.

The chain links TRBV4-3 to TRBJ2-7; tentative D call: TRBD1 (6 bases). This CDR3 has 14 amino acids. Trimming took 0 bases from V and 2 from J, leaving 8 bases between them. The germline gives CDR1 LGHNA, CDR2 YSLEER. CDR3 protein: CASSQDRGAYEQYF. The CDR3 DNA follows: TGCGCCAGCAGCCAAGACAGGGGAGCCTACGAGCAGTACTTC.

The genes are TRBV24-1 and TRBJ2-2, with 9 bases identical to TRBD1. CDR1 and CDR2 from the germline V gene are KGHDR and SFDVKD. J lost 1 base, V lost 3 bases, and 2 bases had no gene match. The CDR3 length is 16 residues. This chain's CDR3 is CATSDPDRGNTGELFF. For the CDR3, the DNA is TGTGCCACCAGTGATCCGGACAGGGGGAACACCGGGGAGCTGTTTTTT.

The chain carries TRBV2 and TRBJ1-2, with 7 nucleotides matching TRBD1. CDR3 length equals 13 residues. Trimming took 3 bases from V and 3 from J; bases not matched to a gene: 1. In germline, CDR1 is SNHLY, CDR2 FYNNEI. CDR3 DNA sequence: TGTGCCAGCAGTGATCAGGGGGACTATGGCTACACCTTC. Its protein product is CASSDQGDYGYTF.

This clone was seen more than once but under ten times. This rearrangement joins TRBV6-1 to TRBJ1-6, with TRBD1 as a possible D gene (5 bases). Trimming left V 2 bases short and J 9 bases short, with 17 bases between. Germline lookup yields CDR1 MNHNS and CDR2 SASEGT. The CDR3 sequence is 16 residues long. The CDR3 is CASSETSQGIISPLHF. CDR3 sequence (DNA): TGTGCCAGCAGTGAAACGTCCCAGGGTATAATTTCACCCCTCCACTTT.

The chain uses TRBV18 and TRBJ1-2; a weak D match, TRBD1 (5 bases). This CDR3 has 16 residues. Looked up from germline, CDR1 is KGHSH and CDR2 is LQKENI. V was cut by 3 bases and J by 8 bases, with 22 bases left in between. CDR3 DNA sequence: TGTGCCAGCTCACCCGTACGCTCGACAGTTATTGAAGGCTACACCTTC. It encodes CASSPVRSTVIEGYTF.

The V call is TRBV2, the J call TRBJ2-7; 9 bases map to TRBD1. This CDR3 is built from 18 residues. The V gene end was trimmed by 0 bases and the J gene end by 3 bases; junction bases not matched to a gene: 12. Germline V gene data show CDR1 as SNHLY and CDR2 as FYNNEI. DNA for the CDR3: TGTGCCAGCAGTGAAGCGCCCTTCGGGACAGGGCTTCACTACGAGCAGTACTTC. As protein: CASSEAPFGTGLHYEQYF.

The CDR3 spells CAISGLNDRYTGELFF. Here the CDR3 DNA reads TGTGCCATCAGTGGACTTAACGACAGATACACCGGGGAGCTGTTTTTT. This rearrangement joins TRBV10-3 to TRBJ2-2, with TRBD1 as a possible D gene (5 bases). The CDR3 runs 16 residues. Germline assignment: CDR1 ENHRY and CDR2 SYGVKD. V shed 4 bases and J shed 3 bases, with 15 bases lying between them.

This chain uses TRBV6-2 or TRBV6-3 with TRBJ1-2; D might be TRBD1 (5 bases). This CDR3 has 16 residues. CDR1 and CDR2 (germline): MNHEY, SVGEGT. Deletions cut 2 bases from V and 5 bases from J, with 18 bases between. This CDR3 reads CASSYNLRGERYGYTF. The CDR3 DNA reads as TGTGCCAGCAGTTACAATTTGCGGGGGGAGAGGTATGGCTACACCTTC.

The J gene is TRBJ2-3, the V gene TRBV4-1, with no clear D. Germline CDR1 is MGHRA and CDR2 is YSYEKL. This CDR3 is 15 amino acids long. V gave up 4 bases and J gave up 6 bases, with 17 bases separating them. The CDR3 region is CASSRAVGLKDTQYF. CDR3 nucleotide sequence: TGCGCCAGCAGCCGAGCCGTGGGCCTCAAGGATACGCAGTATTTT.

The genes are TRBV30 and TRBJ1-1; TRBD1 matches 12 bases. Trimming at V came to 1 base and at J to 1 base, leaving 1 base not matched to a gene. Germline V gene data show CDR1 as GTSNPN and CDR2 as SVGIG (reference sequence). The CDR3 sequence is 15 residues long. CDR3 nucleotides: TGTGCCTGGAGTGAGGGACAGGGGGCGAACACTGAAGCTTTCTTT. Amino acid sequence: CAWSEGQGANTEAFF.

The chain joins TRBV27 to TRBJ2-7, with no clear D. Germline V gene data show CDR1 as MNHEY and CDR2 as SMNVEV (reference sequence). The V end was cut by 5 bases, the J end by 5 bases, with 13 bases between. The CDR3 has 13 amino acids. The CDR3 region has the DNA TGTGCCAGCAGTCCCCCATCCAGGCACGAGCAGTACTTC. Protein sequence: CASSPPSRHEQYF.

This clone was seen only once. The chain employs TRBV18 and TRBJ1-5; D not certain. The CDR3 length is 13 residues. Trimming removed 5 bases from V and 6 bases from J, with 11 bases in between. Germline CDR1 is KGHSH and CDR2 is LQKENI. The chain's CDR3 is CASSSMRGQPQHF. In DNA, the CDR3 is TGTGCCAGCTCATCAATGAGAGGTCAGCCCCAGCATTTT. The complete variable domain, with remaining parts taken from reference TRBV18 and TRBJ1-5, reads NAGVMQNPRHLVRRRGQEARLRCSPMKGHSHVYWYRQLPEEGLKFMVYLQKENIIDESGMPKERFSAEFPKEGPSILRIQQVVRGDSAAYFCASSSMRGQPQHFGDGTRLSIL.